The clone carrying this T cell receptor (beta chain) has more than one count but fewer than ten. In the authors' workflow: Estimated nucleated cell counts came from reference gene primer amplification. Sequenced by immunoSEQ multiplex PCR; TCRdb stores in-frame clones only, minus some. V and J calls plus clone size are reproduced from that table; the DNA served to infer D and trimming. The profile shows around 61,000 clones, about 90% of them singletons. The data were taken from a study of blood T cell repertoires in COVID-19. Study information: The United States, Italy and Spain were the sources of the acute and convalescent COVID-19 samples. The cDNA or gDNA used as material had been derived from T cells, B-cell-depleted T cells, or PBMCs.

Germline CDR1 and CDR2: SGHVS and FQNEAQ. CDR3 length: 15 amino acids. V shed 2 bases and J shed 2 bases, with 13 bases lying between them. The sample comprised peripheral blood. This chain joins TRBV7-8 and TRBJ2-7; D might be TRBD2 (6 bases). The sequence came from a man aged 60 to 69 with acute or convalescent COVID-19. The CDR3 sequence is CASSLYLGRPYEQYF. CDR3 nucleotide sequence: TGTGCCAGCAGCTTATATTTGGGGAGGCCCTACGAGCAGTACTTC.